These T cell receptor beta chains were read from a single sample in a study of neurological immune-mediated disorders. TCRdb re-analysed the 5' RACE reads in MiXCR, keeping a single row per CDR3 protein. The sample has tens of thousands of distinct CDR3 sequences, approximately 13% seen once; the top ten hold 2.3%. Sequencing input: PBMCs. The receptors come from a woman aged 40 to 50 in good health. The CDR3 runs from the conserved cysteine through the conserved F or W. Each record gives: clone size, V gene, CDR3 length, J gene, D gene, CDR3 DNA, CDR3 protein. The D gene is left open where the match is weak. Size is omitted from some rows. Given values are once, few, many or a class for expanded clones.

clone size: many
V gene: TRBV10-3
CDR3 length: 15
J gene: TRBJ2-7
D gene: -
CDR3 DNA: TGTGCCATCAGTGAAGGCAGGGAAGCCAGGAACGAGCAGTACTTC
CDR3 protein: CAISEGREARNEQYF

clone size: -
V gene: TRBV7-2
CDR3 length: 14
J gene: TRBJ1-1
D gene: TRBD1
CDR3 DNA: TGTGCCAGCAGCGGGCGACAGGGGGCGGCTGAAGCTTTCTTT
CDR3 protein: CASSGRQGAAEAFF

clone size: few
V gene: TRBV5-1
CDR3 length: 14
J gene: TRBJ2-7
D gene: -
CDR3 DNA: TGCGCCAGCAGCCCCGAAGTGAGCTCCTACGAGCAGTACTTC
CDR3 protein: CASSPEVSSYEQYF

clone size: -
V gene: TRBV20-1
CDR3 length: 16
J gene: TRBJ2-7
D gene: -
CDR3 DNA: TGCAGTGCTAGGGACCTGGATTTTGGCAGGTCCTACGAGCAGTACTTT
CDR3 protein: CSARDLDFGRSYEQYF

clone size: many
V gene: TRBV29-1
CDR3 length: 13
J gene: TRBJ2-3
D gene: TRBD1
CDR3 DNA: TGCAGCGTTGAACGACAGGGCCCAGATACGCAGTATTTT
CDR3 protein: CSVERQGPDTQYF

clone size: many
V gene: TRBV4-3
CDR3 length: 19
J gene: TRBJ2-7
D gene: TRBD1
CDR3 DNA: TGCGCCAGCAGCCAAGATTTACTAACTTTAGGACAGGGGCACTACGAGCAGTACTTC
CDR3 protein: CASSQDLLTLGQGHYEQYF

clone size: many
V gene: TRBV10-3
CDR3 length: 15
J gene: TRBJ2-7
D gene: TRBD1
CDR3 DNA: TGTGCCATCAGTGAGTCCGGGACAGGGGGCGATTTGCAGTACTTC
CDR3 protein: CAISESGTGGDLQYF

clone size: many
V gene: TRBV7-9
CDR3 length: 14
J gene: TRBJ2-7
D gene: -
CDR3 DNA: TGTGCCAGCAGCGAGGCCGGGACCACCTACGAGCAGTACTTC
CDR3 protein: CASSEAGTTYEQYF

clone size: many
V gene: TRBV7-2
CDR3 length: 15
J gene: TRBJ1-2
D gene: -
CDR3 DNA: TGTGCCAGCAGCGGAGGGAATTCCTCCCCATATGGCTACACCTTC
CDR3 protein: CASSGGNSSPYGYTF

clone size: many
V gene: TRBV7-2
CDR3 length: 16
J gene: TRBJ1-6
D gene: -
CDR3 DNA: TGTGCCAGCAGCTTAGGATCTCGAGCCTCCAATTCACCCCTCCACTTT
CDR3 protein: CASSLGSRASNSPLHF

clone size: -
V gene: TRBV7-8
CDR3 length: 18
J gene: TRBJ2-2
D gene: -
CDR3 DNA: TGTGCCAGCAGCTTAGCGAGGGGTTCTATCCGGAACACCGGGGAGCTGTTTTTT
CDR3 protein: CASSLARGSIRNTGELFF

clone size: -
V gene: TRBV3-1
CDR3 length: 14
J gene: TRBJ2-1
D gene: TRBD2
CDR3 DNA: TGTGCCAGCAGCGGACTAGCGGGGGGCCGATTCCAGTTCTTC
CDR3 protein: CASSGLAGGRFQFF

clone size: many
V gene: TRBV20-1
CDR3 length: 16
J gene: TRBJ2-7
D gene: -
CDR3 DNA: TGCAGTGCTACCTCACAGAAGATCTTATCCTCCTACGAGCAGTACTTC
CDR3 protein: CSATSQKILSSYEQYF

clone size: -
V gene: TRBV6-5
CDR3 length: 14
J gene: TRBJ1-2
D gene: -
CDR3 DNA: TGTGCCAGCAGGGACGGAGGACTGTGCTATGGCTACACCTTT
CDR3 protein: CASRDGGLCYGYTF

clone size: many
V gene: TRBV7-3
CDR3 length: 13
J gene: TRBJ2-1
D gene: -
CDR3 DNA: TGTGCCAGCAGCTCACTGAGGGCCTCCGAGCAGTTCTTC
CDR3 protein: CASSSLRASEQFF

clone size: many
V gene: TRBV5-5
CDR3 length: 17
J gene: TRBJ2-4
D gene: -
CDR3 DNA: TGTGCCAGCAGCCCCGGACCATTCGCCTTAGCCAAAAACATTCAGTACTTC
CDR3 protein: CASSPGPFALAKNIQYF

clone size: many
V gene: TRBV7-2
CDR3 length: 19
J gene: TRBJ2-5
D gene: TRBD2
CDR3 DNA: TGTGCCAGCAGCTTCATCGCGGGACTAGCGGGGGGAGGTGGGGAGACCCAGTACTTC
CDR3 protein: CASSFIAGLAGGGGETQYF

clone size: many
V gene: TRBV10-3
CDR3 length: 16
J gene: TRBJ2-1
D gene: TRBD1
CDR3 DNA: TGTGCCATCAGTGACCCCCGGGACAGGTCCTACAATGAGCAGTTCTTC
CDR3 protein: CAISDPRDRSYNEQFF

clone size: many
V gene: TRBV4-3
CDR3 length: 13
J gene: TRBJ2-3
D gene: -
CDR3 DNA: TGCGCCAGCAGCCCCCTAGCTTCAGATACGCAGTATTTT
CDR3 protein: CASSPLASDTQYF

clone size: few
V gene: TRBV18
CDR3 length: 15
J gene: TRBJ2-6
D gene: -
CDR3 DNA: TGTGCCAGCTCACCGGCGAACTCTGGGGCCAACGTCCTGACTTTC
CDR3 protein: CASSPANSGANVLTF

clone size: many
V gene: TRBV7-2
CDR3 length: 12
J gene: TRBJ2-7
D gene: -
CDR3 DNA: TGTGCCAGCAGCTGGGACTCAGACGAGCAGTACTTC
CDR3 protein: CASSWDSDEQYF

clone size: many
V gene: TRBV10-2
CDR3 length: 11
J gene: TRBJ2-2
D gene: -
CDR3 DNA: TGCGCCAGCAGTGCAGGCGGGGAGCTGTTTTTT
CDR3 protein: CASSAGGELFF

clone size: few
V gene: TRBV6-5
CDR3 length: 15
J gene: TRBJ2-7
D gene: -
CDR3 DNA: TGTGCCAGCAGTTACTCTCTTGATGGATCCTACGAGCAGTACTTC
CDR3 protein: CASSYSLDGSYEQYF

clone size: many
V gene: TRBV12-3/TRBV12-4
CDR3 length: 15
J gene: TRBJ2-1
D gene: -
CDR3 DNA: TGTGCCAGCAGTTGGGGGCAGGGGACGTACAATGAGCAGTTCTTC
CDR3 protein: CASSWGQGTYNEQFF

clone size: many
V gene: TRBV7-3
CDR3 length: 14
J gene: TRBJ2-3
D gene: -
CDR3 DNA: TGTGCCAGCAGAACGGGAGAGAGCACAGATACGCAGTATTTT
CDR3 protein: CASRTGESTDTQYF